The T cell receptor (beta chain) described here comes from a study of vaccination and CD4 T cells after COVID-19. Study at large: Median time from second vaccine dose to sampling was roughly 65 days (14 to 241).

As to treatment: roughly 10-day PBMC culture with coronavirus spike peptide pools or control peptides (ViraFEST assay). Using peptide pools, antigen-specific T cells were expanded in ViraFEST before TCRs were sequenced. CDR3 length: 16 amino acids. Losses at the gene ends were 5 bases for V and 2 bases for J; bases not matched to a gene: 4. Germline values: CDR1 KGHDR, CDR2 SFDVKD. Researchers used the Oncomine TCR Beta short-read assay to sequence DNA from cultured CD4+ T cells. Cultured CD4+ T cells were the source of extracted genomic DNA. MiXCR, applied by TCRdb to the PCR reads, yields one record per CDR3 protein. The sample records roughly 15,000 distinct CDR3 sequences, roughly 80% being singletons. As regards this clonotype: Its target is unknown.

This clonotype originated in a human donor who received a COVID-19 vaccine. The specimen was CD4+ T cells from blood, cultured in vitro, collected after SARS-CoV-2 vaccination. The V gene is TRBV24-1, the J gene TRBJ2-5; 13 bases agree with TRBD2. The CDR3 DNA follows: TGTGCCACCAGTGCGCTGACTAGCGGGGGGCAAGAGACCCAGTACTTC. It translates to CATSALTSGGQETQYF.